This TCR beta chain was identified in a study of regulatory T cells in long-lasting Graves disease. Across the whole study: Over-5-year antithyroid drug use with positive TSH receptor antibodies defined persistent Graves' disease in the study.

This CDR3 has 15 amino acids. HTBI primers from iRepertoire and Arm-PCR of CDR3 regions yielded the TCR beta libraries. TCRdb redid the calling of the multiplex PCR reads with MiXCR, one entry per CDR3 protein. The sample has roughly 300,000 distinct CDR3 sequences; around 20% are singletons. Comments on this clonotype: This could be a read error, since a much larger clone is one nucleotide away.

The time point: persistent/refractory GD, antithyroid drugs over 5 years with positive TRAb. PBMC RNA served as the TCR library source. Diagnosing Graves' disease relied on the American Thyroid Association guidelines. Material: peripheral blood mononuclear cells (PBMCs), obtained when the disease was refractory, from a patient treated with antithyroid drugs. The TCR was taken from a female donor with Graves disease. The genes are TRBV12-3 or TRBV12-4 and TRBJ2-2, with D perhaps matching TRBD2 (6 bases). The CDR3 loop reads CASRSGTPNTGELLF. Written as DNA, the CDR3 is TGTGCCAGCCGGTCCGGGACTCCCAACACCGGGGAGCTGCTTTTT.